This T cell receptor (beta chain) emerged from a study of quantifying T cell responses using KT2 cells. The overall study: TCR alpha and beta constant-region primers primed reverse transcription of RNA. The second PCR ran as a qPCR until a predetermined fluorescence threshold was reached. Study outcomes and limitations: Counts of KT2 alpha and beta sequences rose linearly with the number of KT2 cells added.

A single-stranded UMI oligo with SP2 sequence was ligated to cDNA 3' ends. An equimolar mix of RC1.1 and RC1.2 primed the beta chain across TRBC1 and TRBC2. TCRdb redid the calling of the UMI-ligation and nested PCR reads with MiXCR, one entry per CDR3 protein. The data contain about 33,000 distinct CDR3 sequences, 9% to 12% of them singletons. As for this clonotype: As yet, its antigen is unknown.

The CDR3 is 16 amino acids. V was pared by 2 bases and J by 4 bases, with 16 bases between. Germline loops: CDR1 SNHLY, CDR2 FYNNEI. KT2, a clone with a known TCR, was spiked into unfractionated PBMC. A range of KT2-to-PBMC ratios was made using fixed PBMC numbers. This clonotype was sampled from a human donor. Sequenced material: PBMCs spiked with cells of the T cell clone KT2. This chain links TRBV2 with TRBJ2-3, with D perhaps being TRBD1 or TRBD2 (5 bases each). Here the CDR3 DNA reads TGTGCCAGCAGTGAAATCTCGGGACCTCGGGCAGATACGCAGTATTTT. It specifies CASSEISGPRADTQYF.